The rows below give T cell receptor beta chains drawn from one sample of a study of cytomegalovirus exposure and HLA in healthy donors. The method was immunoSEQ multiplex PCR; TCRdb's version includes in-frame clones alone and lacks a portion of them. The sample lists roughly 130,000 clones, 70% to 75% occurring once. The sample taken for sequencing was PBMCs. These receptors all stem from a woman aged 40-49 years in good health and CMV-seronegative. Both conserved end residues are part of each CDR3. The D gene is left open where the match is weak. The listing skips clone size in some rows; elsewhere it reads once, few, many or a size class.

clone size | D gene | J gene | CDR3 length | V gene | CDR3 DNA | CDR3 protein
. | . | TRBJ2-1 | 15 | TRBV18 | TGTGCCAGCTCCAGAACAGGGTCCTCCTACAATGAGCAGTTCTTC | CASSRTGSSYNEQFF
. | TRBD1 | TRBJ2-1 | 14 | TRBV7-3 | TGTGCCAGCAGCGGGACAGGAGGGGACAATGAGCAGTTCTTC | CASSGTGGDNEQFF
. | . | TRBJ2-1 | 14 | TRBV7-9 | TGTGCCAGCAGCTTAATCGGGACTGGCGATGAGCAGTTCTTC | CASSLIGTGDEQFF
. | . | TRBJ2-5 | 14 | TRBV4-3 | TGCGCCAGCAGCCAAGGATCAGGGCGGGAGACCCAGTACTTC | CASSQGSGRETQYF
. | TRBD1 | TRBJ1-6 | 15 | TRBV6-5 | TGTGCCAGCAGTTACAAGGGGACAGGGAATTCACCCCTCCACTTT | CASSYKGTGNSPLHF
. | TRBD2 | TRBJ2-5 | 16 | TRBV2 | TGTGCCAGCAGTGAACAGGGACTAGCGTCAACAGAGACCCAGTACTTC | CASSEQGLASTETQYF
. | . | TRBJ1-2 | 19 | TRBV28 | TGTGCCAGCAGTTCCAATTCCCCCTTAGAGGCGGAGGGGAACTATGGCTACACCTTC | CASSSNSPLEAEGNYGYTF
. | TRBD1 | TRBJ2-3 | 15 | TRBV11-3 | TGTGCCAGCAGCTTAGGGACAGGCACGGCAGATACGCAGTATTTT | CASSLGTGTADTQYF
few | . | TRBJ1-3 | 15 | TRBV7-2 | TGTGCCAGCAGCTTGGGAGGGATCTCTGGAAACACCATATATTTT | CASSLGGISGNTIYF
. | . | TRBJ2-1 | 16 | TRBV11-2 | TGTGCCAGCAGCTTAGGAGTCCAGGGCTCCTACAATGAGCAGTTCTTC | CASSLGVQGSYNEQFF
few | . | TRBJ1-2 | 13 | TRBV27 | TGTGCCAGCAGCCGAGATTATAACTATGGCTACACCTTC | CASSRDYNYGYTF